Listed below are T cell receptor beta chains from one sample, sequenced in a study of T cells in Graves' hyperthyroidism and ophthalmopathy. TCRdb re-called the multiplex PCR reads with MiXCR, one entry per CDR3 protein. The table shows approximately 600,000 distinct CDR3 sequences, with 20% occurring only once. The sequencing input was blood. The origin of the receptors is a man younger than 45 with Graves' ophthalmopathy. Both conserved end residues are trimmed from each CDR3. A D gene is named only where the DNA matches it firmly.

d_call j_call v_call cdr3_length cdr3_aa
TRBD2 TRBJ2-1 TRBV10-1 14 ASSLSGISSYNEQF
NA TRBJ2-2 TRBV7-3 13 ASSLSPLSTGELF
NA TRBJ1-3 TRBV30 12 AGDRRSPGNTIY
TRBD2 TRBJ2-7 TRBV4-1 13 ASSQEGDYMDEQY
TRBD1 TRBJ2-7 TRBV7-8 13 ASSLPGQGTNEQY
NA TRBJ2-3 TRBV10-1 13 ASKLTRFGTDTQY
TRBD2 TRBJ2-1 TRBV3-1 14 ASSQEGAGGRDEQF
NA TRBJ2-7 TRBV28 10 ASSFFTGEQY
NA TRBJ1-2 TRBV7-2 13 ASSADGGTSTGYT
TRBD1 TRBJ1-2 TRBV20-1 12 SAGGTDGLDGYT
NA TRBJ1-2 TRBV10-1 10 AIRTGRYGYT
TRBD1 TRBJ1-1 TRBV5-1 13 ASSLGTGRSTEAF
TRBD1 TRBJ1-5 TRBV20-1 11 SATDRGMEPQH
TRBD2 TRBJ2-5 TRBV20-1 15 SARDREAGGLRRTQY
NA TRBJ1-1 TRBV2 11 ASSESPDTEAF
TRBD2 TRBJ2-1 TRBV5-5 18 ASSMRTGTSGISDYNEQF
NA TRBJ1-1 TRBV7-8 12 ASSPERLGTEAF
TRBD1 TRBJ2-2 TRBV7-2 14 ASSLRQGASTGELF
NA TRBJ2-1 TRBV27 12 ASSLSLPPNEQF
NA TRBJ2-6 TRBV6-1 13 ASSETVSGANVLT
NA TRBJ1-4 TRBV27 14 ASAPYSRRRNEKLF
TRBD2 TRBJ2-5 TRBV20-1 13 SAKASGRFGETQY
TRBD1 TRBJ1-5 TRBV6-1 12 ASRGDSSNQPQH
NA TRBJ1-2 TRBV30 11 AWSLTGRRGYT
NA TRBJ1-5 TRBV20-1 9 SAREGQPQH
NA TRBJ2-5 TRBV19 11 ASSGSPQETQY
NA TRBJ2-7 TRBV6-1 14 ASSRIRGTTSYEQY
NA TRBJ1-5 TRBV6-2/TRBV6-3 11 ASSYRLTGIQH
TRBD1 TRBJ1-5 TRBV20-1 12 SAKGQQNNQPQH
NA TRBJ1-1 TRBV20-1 12 SARGVGPLTEAF
NA TRBJ2-5 TRBV7-2 11 ASSLIAGETQY
NA TRBJ1-3 TRBV12-3/TRBV12-4 13 ASSPESLSGNTIY
NA TRBJ2-4 TRBV12-3/TRBV12-4 13 ASSLVRAAKNIQY
TRBD1 TRBJ1-2 TRBV6-1 16 ASTGEDDRGLFGYGYT
TRBD1 TRBJ2-1 TRBV12-3/TRBV12-4 18 ASSSPRQGEENVSYNEQF
NA TRBJ2-2 TRBV15 13 ATSSGDSNTGELF
NA TRBJ1-2 TRBV6-2/TRBV6-3 19 ASSYSYPGTPGLQANYGYT
TRBD1 TRBJ1-5 TRBV7-2 13 ASSLRGLFGQPQH
TRBD2 TRBJ2-1 TRBV6-2/TRBV6-3 14 ASILRTSGLNDEQF
NA TRBJ2-7 TRBV28 12 ASSITGTSYEQY
TRBD2 TRBJ2-3 TRBV6-1 15 ASSTNGLAGGTDTQY
NA TRBJ1-2 TRBV28 11 ASRTLQTYGYT
NA TRBJ2-7 TRBV28 12 ASSVGANSYEQY
NA TRBJ2-1 TRBV24-1 14 ATSDPGTGSYNEQF
NA TRBJ2-1 TRBV28 16 ASSFVDSTSHSYNEQF
NA TRBJ2-1 TRBV12-3/TRBV12-4 11 ASSLGRREEQF
NA TRBJ2-7 TRBV5-6 10 ASSLWTAEQY
NA TRBJ2-5 TRBV30 11 AWSQGSQETQY
TRBD2 TRBJ2-7 TRBV11-1 12 ASSFLAGTYEQY
NA TRBJ1-1 TRBV20-1 11 SGSRGADTEAF
TRBD1 TRBJ2-2 TRBV20-1 15 SAREEAGTGSTGELF
NA TRBJ2-7 TRBV25-1 9 ASSVLSEQY
NA TRBJ2-1 TRBV15 12 ATSREGGYNEQF
NA TRBJ1-1 TRBV6-5 10 ASSYSVGEAF
NA TRBJ2-3 TRBV6-1 12 ASSEEVWADTQY
TRBD2 TRBJ2-1 TRBV7-8 13 ASSSVAGPYNEQF
NA TRBJ2-7 TRBV7-9 12 ASSLPGRPYEQY
NA TRBJ1-3 TRBV12-3/TRBV12-4 13 ASSLNTHPGNTIY